The rows below give T cell receptor beta chains drawn from one sample of a study of long-term antiretroviral therapy in people with HIV. Method: immunoSEQ multiplex PCR; TCRdb's copy keeps in-frame clones and lacks some. In the table there are over 25,000 clones, 95% to 98% of which are singletons. The specimen was unsorted PBMCs, collected 7.6 years after starting antiretroviral therapy. Receptors were obtained from a man aged 25-45 years with HIV. The CDR3 runs from the conserved cysteine through the conserved F or W. Fields, in order: CDR3 protein, CDR3 length, D gene, V gene, J gene. A D gene is named only where the DNA matches it firmly.

CDR3aa: CASSTGRGGDQPQHF
len: 15
d_gene: -
v_gene: TRBV19
j_gene: TRBJ1-5

CDR3aa: CASSLSGTGAYGYTF
len: 15
d_gene: TRBD1
v_gene: TRBV7-8
j_gene: TRBJ1-2

CDR3aa: CASSRGATEAFF
len: 12
d_gene: -
v_gene: TRBV19
j_gene: TRBJ1-1

CDR3aa: CASSQDYRGGSYEQYF
len: 16
d_gene: TRBD1
v_gene: TRBV4-3
j_gene: TRBJ2-7

CDR3aa: CASSIDWTDTQYF
len: 13
d_gene: -
v_gene: TRBV19
j_gene: TRBJ2-3

CDR3aa: CASRYPGGWNSPLHF
len: 15
d_gene: -
v_gene: TRBV6-6
j_gene: TRBJ1-6

CDR3aa: CASSDAQGLNQPQHF
len: 15
d_gene: -
v_gene: TRBV6-1
j_gene: TRBJ1-5

CDR3aa: CATRIEGASYNEQFF
len: 15
d_gene: -
v_gene: TRBV27
j_gene: TRBJ2-1

CDR3aa: CSVVWDRVPGQPQHF
len: 15
d_gene: TRBD1
v_gene: TRBV29-1
j_gene: TRBJ1-5

CDR3aa: CASSSSHEQYF
len: 11
d_gene: -
v_gene: TRBV27
j_gene: TRBJ2-7

CDR3aa: CASRDRRKGVKQPQHF
len: 16
d_gene: TRBD1
v_gene: TRBV6-6
j_gene: TRBJ1-5

CDR3aa: CASSVGSHSGNTIYF
len: 15
d_gene: -
v_gene: TRBV9
j_gene: TRBJ1-3

CDR3aa: CASGSRAGGTPGELFF
len: 16
d_gene: -
v_gene: TRBV12-5
j_gene: TRBJ2-2

CDR3aa: CASSPRTGAVYEQYF
len: 15
d_gene: TRBD1
v_gene: TRBV18
j_gene: TRBJ2-7

CDR3aa: CASSGSTDINEKLFF
len: 15
d_gene: -
v_gene: TRBV9
j_gene: TRBJ1-4

CDR3aa: CSATGTSGSDEQFF
len: 14
d_gene: TRBD2
v_gene: TRBV29-1
j_gene: TRBJ2-1

CDR3aa: CASSLGLAGGPGGEQFF
len: 17
d_gene: TRBD2
v_gene: TRBV5-4
j_gene: TRBJ2-1

CDR3aa: CASSFRAPGPQHF
len: 13
d_gene: -
v_gene: TRBV7-2
j_gene: TRBJ1-5

CDR3aa: CASSIGGFRSRSQETQYF
len: 18
d_gene: -
v_gene: TRBV19
j_gene: TRBJ2-5

CDR3aa: CASSLGDGDYEQYF
len: 14
d_gene: -
v_gene: TRBV7-9
j_gene: TRBJ2-7

CDR3aa: CASSYSRERNYGYTF
len: 15
d_gene: -
v_gene: TRBV6-6
j_gene: TRBJ1-2

CDR3aa: CASSTSRTSGNPYEQYF
len: 17
d_gene: TRBD2
v_gene: TRBV11-2
j_gene: TRBJ2-7

CDR3aa: CASSLVGTGSGNTIYF
len: 16
d_gene: -
v_gene: TRBV11-2
j_gene: TRBJ1-3

CDR3aa: CASRDADTQYF
len: 11
d_gene: -
v_gene: TRBV4-1
j_gene: TRBJ2-3

CDR3aa: CASSSPRGMNTEAFF
len: 15
d_gene: -
v_gene: TRBV11-2
j_gene: TRBJ1-1

CDR3aa: CASTLKYF
len: 8
d_gene: -
v_gene: TRBV2
j_gene: TRBJ2-7

CDR3aa: CASIPRRLAFEQYF
len: 14
d_gene: TRBD2
v_gene: TRBV2
j_gene: TRBJ2-7

CDR3aa: CSVLTGGTGELFF
len: 13
d_gene: TRBD1
v_gene: TRBV29-1
j_gene: TRBJ2-2

CDR3aa: CASSSLFTDTQYF
len: 13
d_gene: -
v_gene: TRBV6-1
j_gene: TRBJ2-3

CDR3aa: CASSSALHNTEAFF
len: 14
d_gene: -
v_gene: TRBV5-1
j_gene: TRBJ1-1

CDR3aa: CASSVWREQYF
len: 11
d_gene: -
v_gene: TRBV6-1
j_gene: TRBJ2-7

CDR3aa: CASSQSPLGNAGDSYTF
len: 17
d_gene: -
v_gene: TRBV4-1
j_gene: TRBJ1-2

CDR3aa: CASSLTLDGNEQFF
len: 14
d_gene: -
v_gene: TRBV27
j_gene: TRBJ2-1

CDR3aa: CASGPGLRGAPQHF
len: 14
d_gene: -
v_gene: TRBV12-5
j_gene: TRBJ1-5

CDR3aa: CASSQDQGSALSYEQYF
len: 17
d_gene: -
v_gene: TRBV4-2
j_gene: TRBJ2-7

CDR3aa: CASSYYGPSSYEQYF
len: 15
d_gene: -
v_gene: TRBV7-2
j_gene: TRBJ2-7

CDR3aa: CASSQVGGGNTEAFF
len: 15
d_gene: -
v_gene: TRBV4-2
j_gene: TRBJ1-1

CDR3aa: CASSFLSYNEQFF
len: 13
d_gene: -
v_gene: TRBV5-1
j_gene: TRBJ2-1

CDR3aa: CASSSTLGSGNTIYF
len: 15
d_gene: -
v_gene: TRBV13
j_gene: TRBJ1-3

CDR3aa: CASSHDTNYGYTF
len: 13
d_gene: -
v_gene: TRBV14
j_gene: TRBJ1-2

CDR3aa: CASSQDLDLPGDPRGNGYTF
len: 20
d_gene: TRBD1
v_gene: TRBV4-2
j_gene: TRBJ1-2

CDR3aa: CASSPGATRETQYF
len: 14
d_gene: -
v_gene: TRBV5-1
j_gene: TRBJ2-5

CDR3aa: CASSVGAGWEQYF
len: 13
d_gene: -
v_gene: TRBV9
j_gene: TRBJ2-7

CDR3aa: CASSYARGGINTGELFF
len: 17
d_gene: TRBD2
v_gene: TRBV9
j_gene: TRBJ2-2

CDR3aa: CASSPRGSLNTEAFF
len: 15
d_gene: -
v_gene: TRBV11-2
j_gene: TRBJ1-1

CDR3aa: CASRKQGLYNEQFF
len: 14
d_gene: -
v_gene: TRBV19
j_gene: TRBJ2-1

CDR3aa: CASSLGGEAFF
len: 11
d_gene: -
v_gene: TRBV4-2
j_gene: TRBJ1-1

CDR3aa: CASSHLLREGEQYF
len: 14
d_gene: TRBD2
v_gene: TRBV4-3
j_gene: TRBJ2-7

CDR3aa: CASSSSGSGDTQYF
len: 14
d_gene: TRBD2
v_gene: TRBV6-5
j_gene: TRBJ2-3

CDR3aa: CASSYSTPPVGEQYF
len: 15
d_gene: -
v_gene: TRBV6-5
j_gene: TRBJ2-7

CDR3aa: CASRPIDRTKNTEAFF
len: 16
d_gene: -
v_gene: TRBV19
j_gene: TRBJ1-1

CDR3aa: CASRSAFNSPLHF
len: 13
d_gene: -
v_gene: TRBV5-1
j_gene: TRBJ1-6